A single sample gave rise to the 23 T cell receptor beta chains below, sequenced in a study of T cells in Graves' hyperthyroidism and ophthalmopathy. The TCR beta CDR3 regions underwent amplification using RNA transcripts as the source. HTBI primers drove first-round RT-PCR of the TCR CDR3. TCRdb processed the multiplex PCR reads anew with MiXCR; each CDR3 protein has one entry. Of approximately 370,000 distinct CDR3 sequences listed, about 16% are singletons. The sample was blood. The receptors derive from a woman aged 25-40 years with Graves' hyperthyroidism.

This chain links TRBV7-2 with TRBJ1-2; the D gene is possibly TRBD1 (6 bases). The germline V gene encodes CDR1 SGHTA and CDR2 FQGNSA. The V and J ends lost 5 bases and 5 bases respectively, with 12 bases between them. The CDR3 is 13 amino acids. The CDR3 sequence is CASSPDGTYGYTF. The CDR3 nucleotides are TGTGCCAGCAGCCCCGACGGGACATATGGCTACACCTTC. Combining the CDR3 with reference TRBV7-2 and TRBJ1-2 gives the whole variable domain GAGVSQSPSNKVTEKGKDVELRCDPISGHTALYWYRQSLGQGLEFLIYFQGNSAPDKSGLPSDRFSAERTGGSVSTLTIQRTQQEDSAVYLCASSPDGTYGYTFGSGTRLTVV.

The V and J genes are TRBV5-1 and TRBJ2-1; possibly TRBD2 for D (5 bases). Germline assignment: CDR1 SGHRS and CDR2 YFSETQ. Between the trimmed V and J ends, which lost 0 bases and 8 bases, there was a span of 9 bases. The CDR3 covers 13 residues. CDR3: CASSLEASYEQFF. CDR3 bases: TGCGCCAGCAGCTTGGAAGCTAGCTATGAGCAGTTCTTC.

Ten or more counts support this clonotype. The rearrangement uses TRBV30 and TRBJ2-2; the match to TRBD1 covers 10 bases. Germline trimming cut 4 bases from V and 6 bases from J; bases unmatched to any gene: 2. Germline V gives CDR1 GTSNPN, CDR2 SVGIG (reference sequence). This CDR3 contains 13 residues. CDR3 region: CAWTTGGPGELFF. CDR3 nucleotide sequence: TGTGCCTGGACGACAGGGGGCCCCGGGGAGCTGTTTTTT.

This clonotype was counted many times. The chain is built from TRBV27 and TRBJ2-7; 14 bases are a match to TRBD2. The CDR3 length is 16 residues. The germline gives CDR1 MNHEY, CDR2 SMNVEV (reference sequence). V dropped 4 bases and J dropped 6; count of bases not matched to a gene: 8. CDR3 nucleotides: TGTGCCAGCAGTTCGGGGACTAGCGGGAGTCTATCCGAGCAGTACTTC. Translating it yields CASSSGTSGSLSEQYF.

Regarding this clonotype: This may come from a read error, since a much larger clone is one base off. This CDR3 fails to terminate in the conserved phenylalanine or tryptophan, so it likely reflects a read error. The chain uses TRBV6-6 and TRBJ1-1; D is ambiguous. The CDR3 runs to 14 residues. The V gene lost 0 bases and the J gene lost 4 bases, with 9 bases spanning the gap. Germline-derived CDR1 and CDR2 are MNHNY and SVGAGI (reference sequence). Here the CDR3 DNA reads TGTGCCAGCAGTTACTCACCGGTGGGCACTGAAGCTTTCCTT. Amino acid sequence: CASSYSPVGTEAFL.

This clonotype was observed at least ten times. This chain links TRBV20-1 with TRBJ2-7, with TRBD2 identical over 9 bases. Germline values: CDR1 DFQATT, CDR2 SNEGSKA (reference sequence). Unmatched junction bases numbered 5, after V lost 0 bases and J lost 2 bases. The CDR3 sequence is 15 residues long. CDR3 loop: CSARDPTSGTYEQYF. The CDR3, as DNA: TGCAGTGCTAGAGACCCGACTAGCGGTACCTACGAGCAGTACTTC.

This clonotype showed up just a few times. CDR3 in DNA: TGTGCCAGCAGCCACCCCCCGGGTGCGGGACAGGTCACTGAAGCTTTCTTT. Translated, it gives CASSHPPGAGQVTEAFF. The V and J genes are TRBV7-9 and TRBJ1-1; 8 nucleotides align to TRBD1. J was trimmed by 4 bases and V by 5 bases; bases with no gene match: 15. The CDR3 has 17 amino acids. Germline lookup yields CDR1 SEHNR and CDR2 FQNEAQ (reference sequence).

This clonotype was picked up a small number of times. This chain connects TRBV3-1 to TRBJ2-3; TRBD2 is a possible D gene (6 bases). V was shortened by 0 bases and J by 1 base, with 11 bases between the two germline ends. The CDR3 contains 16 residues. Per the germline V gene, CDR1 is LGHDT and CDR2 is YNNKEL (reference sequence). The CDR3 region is CASSQDGGIGTDTQYF. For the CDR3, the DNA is TGTGCCAGCAGCCAAGATGGCGGGATAGGCACAGATACGCAGTATTTT.

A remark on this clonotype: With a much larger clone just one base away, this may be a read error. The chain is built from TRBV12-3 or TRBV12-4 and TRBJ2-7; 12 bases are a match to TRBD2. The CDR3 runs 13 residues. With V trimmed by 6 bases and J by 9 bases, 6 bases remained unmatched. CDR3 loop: CASRLAGGGGQYF. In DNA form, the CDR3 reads TGTGCCAGCAGACTAGCGGGAGGCGGGGGGCAGTACTTC.

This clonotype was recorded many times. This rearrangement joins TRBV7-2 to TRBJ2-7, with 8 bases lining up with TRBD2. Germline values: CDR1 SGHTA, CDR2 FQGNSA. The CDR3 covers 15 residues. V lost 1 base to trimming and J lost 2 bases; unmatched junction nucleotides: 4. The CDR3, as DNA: TGTGCCAGCAGCTTAGGACGGGGACTAGCCTACGAGCAGTACTTC. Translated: CASSLGRGLAYEQYF. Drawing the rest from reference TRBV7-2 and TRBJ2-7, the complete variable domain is GAGVSQSPSNKVTEKGKDVELRCDPISGHTALYWYRQSLGQGLEFLIYFQGNSAPDKSGLPSDRFSAERTGGSVSTLTIQRTQQEDSAVYLCASSLGRGLAYEQYFGPGTRLTVT.

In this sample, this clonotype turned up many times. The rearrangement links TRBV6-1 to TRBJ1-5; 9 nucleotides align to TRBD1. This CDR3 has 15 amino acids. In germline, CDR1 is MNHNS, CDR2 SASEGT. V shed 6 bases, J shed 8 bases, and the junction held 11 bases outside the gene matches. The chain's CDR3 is CASRNPGQGFEPQHF. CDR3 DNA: TGTGCCAGCAGAAATCCGGGACAGGGTTTCGAGCCCCAGCATTTT.

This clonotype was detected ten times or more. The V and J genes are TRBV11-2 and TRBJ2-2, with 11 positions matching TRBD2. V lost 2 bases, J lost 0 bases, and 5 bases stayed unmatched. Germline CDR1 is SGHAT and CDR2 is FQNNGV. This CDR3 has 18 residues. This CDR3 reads CASSLLVSGRANTGELFF. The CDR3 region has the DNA TGTGCCAGCAGCTTATTGGTTAGCGGGAGGGCGAACACCGGGGAGCTGTTTTTT.

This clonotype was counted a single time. CDR3 sequence reads: CASSGTSGRLGTDTQYF. CDR3 nucleotide sequence: TGTGCCAGCAGTGGGACTAGCGGGAGGCTGGGCACAGATACGCAGTATTTT. The rearrangement joins TRBV6-1 to TRBJ2-3; 14 nucleotides agree with TRBD2. This CDR3 region has 17 residues. Trimming took 4 bases from V and 1 from J; bases not matched to a gene: 4. Per the germline V gene, CDR1 is MNHNS and CDR2 is SASEGT.

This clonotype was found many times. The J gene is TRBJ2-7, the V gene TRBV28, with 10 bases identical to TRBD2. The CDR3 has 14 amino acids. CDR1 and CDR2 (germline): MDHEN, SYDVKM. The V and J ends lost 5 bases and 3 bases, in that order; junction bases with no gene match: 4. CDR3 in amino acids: CASSPWTSGYEQYF. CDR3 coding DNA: TGTGCCAGCAGTCCTTGGACTAGCGGCTACGAGCAGTACTTC.

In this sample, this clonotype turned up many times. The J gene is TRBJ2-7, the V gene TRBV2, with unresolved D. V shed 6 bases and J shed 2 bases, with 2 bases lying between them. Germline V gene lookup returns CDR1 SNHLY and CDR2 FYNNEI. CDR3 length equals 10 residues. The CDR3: CASSTYEQYF. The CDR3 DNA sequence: TGTGCCAGCAGCACCTACGAGCAGTACTTC.

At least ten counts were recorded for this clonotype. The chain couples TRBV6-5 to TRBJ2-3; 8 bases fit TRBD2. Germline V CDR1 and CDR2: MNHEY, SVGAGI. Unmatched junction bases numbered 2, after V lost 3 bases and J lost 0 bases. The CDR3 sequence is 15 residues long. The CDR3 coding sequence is TGTGCCAGCAGTTATAGCGGGGCTAGCACAGATACGCAGTATTTT. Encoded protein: CASSYSGASTDTQYF.

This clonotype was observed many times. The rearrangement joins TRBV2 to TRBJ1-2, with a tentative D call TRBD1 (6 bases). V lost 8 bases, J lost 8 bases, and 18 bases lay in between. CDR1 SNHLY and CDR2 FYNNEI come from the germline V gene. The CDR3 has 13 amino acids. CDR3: CASERGSLRGYTF. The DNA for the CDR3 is TGTGCCAGCGAAAGGGGGTCGCTCAGGGGCTACACCTTC.

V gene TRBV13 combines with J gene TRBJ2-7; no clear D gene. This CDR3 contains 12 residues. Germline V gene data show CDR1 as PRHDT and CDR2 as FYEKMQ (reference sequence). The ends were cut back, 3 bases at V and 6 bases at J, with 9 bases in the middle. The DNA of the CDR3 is TGTGCCAGCAGCTTCGCCCCCTGCGAGCAGTACTTC. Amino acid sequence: CASSFAPCEQYF.

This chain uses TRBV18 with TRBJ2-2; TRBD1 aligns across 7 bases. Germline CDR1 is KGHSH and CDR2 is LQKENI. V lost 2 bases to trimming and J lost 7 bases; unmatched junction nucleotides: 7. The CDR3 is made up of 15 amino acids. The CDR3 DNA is TGTGCCAGCTCACCAAACGACAGGGCCGGCGGGGAGCTGTTTTTT. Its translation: CASSPNDRAGGELFF.

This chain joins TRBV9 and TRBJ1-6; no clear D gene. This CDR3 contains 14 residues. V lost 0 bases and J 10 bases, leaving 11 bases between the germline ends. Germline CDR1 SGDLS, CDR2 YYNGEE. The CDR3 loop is CASSVDESESPLHF. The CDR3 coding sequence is TGTGCCAGCAGCGTAGATGAGTCAGAGTCACCCCTCCACTTT.

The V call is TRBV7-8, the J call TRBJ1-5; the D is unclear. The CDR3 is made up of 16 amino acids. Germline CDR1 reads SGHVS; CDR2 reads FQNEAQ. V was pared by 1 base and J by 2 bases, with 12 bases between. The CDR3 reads CASSLERGRGNQPQHF. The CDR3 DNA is TGTGCCAGCAGCTTAGAGCGGGGTAGGGGCAATCAGCCCCAGCATTTT. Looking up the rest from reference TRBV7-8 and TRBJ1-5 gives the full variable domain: GAGVSQSPRYKVAKRGQDVALRCDPISGHVSLFWYQQALGQGPEFLTYFQNEAQLDKSGLPSDRFFAERPEGSVSTLKIQRTQQEDSAVYLCASSLERGRGNQPQHFGDGTRLSIL.

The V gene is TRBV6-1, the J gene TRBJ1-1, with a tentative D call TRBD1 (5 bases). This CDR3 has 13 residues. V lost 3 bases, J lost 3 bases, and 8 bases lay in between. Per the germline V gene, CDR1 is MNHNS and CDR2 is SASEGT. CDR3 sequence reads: CASSDREYTEAFF. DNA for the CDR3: TGTGCCAGCAGTGACAGGGAGTACACTGAAGCTTTCTTT.

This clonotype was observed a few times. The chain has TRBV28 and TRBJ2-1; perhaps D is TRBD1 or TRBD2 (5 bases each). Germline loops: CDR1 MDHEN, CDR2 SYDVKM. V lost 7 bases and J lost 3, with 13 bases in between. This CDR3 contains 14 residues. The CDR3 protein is CASNRDRYYNEQFF. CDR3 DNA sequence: TGTGCCAGCAATCGGGACCGATACTACAATGAGCAGTTCTTC.